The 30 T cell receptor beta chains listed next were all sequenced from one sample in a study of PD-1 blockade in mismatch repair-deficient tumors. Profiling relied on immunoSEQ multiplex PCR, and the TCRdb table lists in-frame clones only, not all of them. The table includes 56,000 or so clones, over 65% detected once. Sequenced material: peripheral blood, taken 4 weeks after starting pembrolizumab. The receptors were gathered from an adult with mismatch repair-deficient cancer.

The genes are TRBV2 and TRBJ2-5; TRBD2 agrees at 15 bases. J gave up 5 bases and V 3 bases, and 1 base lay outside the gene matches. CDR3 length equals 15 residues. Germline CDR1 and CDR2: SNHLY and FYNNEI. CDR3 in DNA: TGTGCCAGCAGTGAGGGACTAGCGGGAGGTGAGACCCAGTACTTC. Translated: CASSEGLAGGETQYF. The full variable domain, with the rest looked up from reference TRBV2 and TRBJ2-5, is EPEVTQTPSHQVTQMGQEVILRCVPISNHLYFYWYRQILGQKVEFLVSFYNNEISEKSEIFDDQFSVERPDGSNFTLKIRSTKLEDSAMYFCASSEGLAGGETQYFGPGTRLLVL.

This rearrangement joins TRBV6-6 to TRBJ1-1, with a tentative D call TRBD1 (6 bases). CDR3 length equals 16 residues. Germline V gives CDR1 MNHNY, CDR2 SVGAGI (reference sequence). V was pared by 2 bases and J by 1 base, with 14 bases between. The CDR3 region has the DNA TGTGCCAGCAGTTACCCCCCGTCCAGGGGGAACACTGAAGCTTTCTTT. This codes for CASSYPPSRGNTEAFF.

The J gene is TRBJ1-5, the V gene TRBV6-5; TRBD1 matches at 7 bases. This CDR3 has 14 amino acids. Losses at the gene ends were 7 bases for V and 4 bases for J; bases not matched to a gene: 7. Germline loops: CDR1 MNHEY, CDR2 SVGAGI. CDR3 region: CASISDRENQPQHF. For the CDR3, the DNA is TGTGCCAGCATCTCTGACAGGGAAAATCAGCCCCAGCATTTT.

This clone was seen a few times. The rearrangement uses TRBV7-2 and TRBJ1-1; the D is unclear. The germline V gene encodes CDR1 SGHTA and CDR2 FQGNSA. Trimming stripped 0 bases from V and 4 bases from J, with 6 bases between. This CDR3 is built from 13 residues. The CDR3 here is CASSLASGTEAFF. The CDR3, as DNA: TGTGCCAGCAGCTTAGCGTCAGGCACTGAAGCTTTCTTT.

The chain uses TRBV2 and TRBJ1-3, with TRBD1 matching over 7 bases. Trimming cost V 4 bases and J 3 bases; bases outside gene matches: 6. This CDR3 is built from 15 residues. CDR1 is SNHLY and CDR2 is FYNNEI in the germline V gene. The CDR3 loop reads CASSAGTASGNTIYF. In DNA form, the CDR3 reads TGTGCCAGCAGTGCTGGGACAGCGAGTGGAAACACCATATATTTT. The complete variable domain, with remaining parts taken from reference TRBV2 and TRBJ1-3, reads EPEVTQTPSHQVTQMGQEVILRCVPISNHLYFYWYRQILGQKVEFLVSFYNNEISEKSEIFDDQFSVERPDGSNFTLKIRSTKLEDSAMYFCASSAGTASGNTIYFGEGSWLTVV.

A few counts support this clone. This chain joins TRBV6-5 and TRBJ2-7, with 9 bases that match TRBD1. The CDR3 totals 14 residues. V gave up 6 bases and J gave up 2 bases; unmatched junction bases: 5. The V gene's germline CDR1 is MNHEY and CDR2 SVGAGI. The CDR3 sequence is CASSTRDRAYEQYF. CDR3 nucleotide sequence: TGTGCCAGCAGCACTCGGGACAGGGCCTACGAGCAGTACTTC.

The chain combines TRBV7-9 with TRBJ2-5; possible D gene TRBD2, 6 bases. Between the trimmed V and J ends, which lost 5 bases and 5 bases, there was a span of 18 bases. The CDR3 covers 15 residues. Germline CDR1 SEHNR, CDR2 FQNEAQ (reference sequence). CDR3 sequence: CASSQIGGKVETQYF. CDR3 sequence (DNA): TGTGCCAGCAGCCAAATTGGGGGGAAGGTTGAGACCCAGTACTTC.

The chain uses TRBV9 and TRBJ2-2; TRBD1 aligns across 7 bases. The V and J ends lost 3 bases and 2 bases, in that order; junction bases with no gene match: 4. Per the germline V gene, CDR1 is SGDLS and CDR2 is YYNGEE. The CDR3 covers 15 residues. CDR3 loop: CASSETGINTGELFF. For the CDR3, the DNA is TGTGCCAGCAGCGAGACAGGGATAAACACCGGGGAGCTGTTTTTT.

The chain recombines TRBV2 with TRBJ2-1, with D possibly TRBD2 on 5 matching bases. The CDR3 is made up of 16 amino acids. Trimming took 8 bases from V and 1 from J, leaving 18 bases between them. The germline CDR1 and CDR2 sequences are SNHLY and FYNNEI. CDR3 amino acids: CASAREGARSYNEQFF. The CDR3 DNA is TGTGCCAGCGCCCGCGAGGGAGCGCGGTCCTACAATGAGCAGTTCTTC.

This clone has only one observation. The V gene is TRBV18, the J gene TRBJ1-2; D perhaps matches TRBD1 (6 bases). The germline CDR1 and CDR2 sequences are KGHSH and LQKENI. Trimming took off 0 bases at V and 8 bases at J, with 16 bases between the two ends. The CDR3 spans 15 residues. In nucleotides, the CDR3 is TGTGCCAGCTCACCACCACAGGGAGGAGGGTTAGGCTACACCTTC. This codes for CASSPPQGGGLGYTF.

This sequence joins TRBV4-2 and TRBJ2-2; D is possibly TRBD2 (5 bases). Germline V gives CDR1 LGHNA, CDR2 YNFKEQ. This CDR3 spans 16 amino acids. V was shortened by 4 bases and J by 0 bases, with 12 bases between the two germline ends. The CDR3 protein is CASSPRTSTNTGELFF. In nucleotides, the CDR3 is TGTGCCAGCAGCCCACGGACTTCCACGAACACCGGGGAGCTGTTTTTT.

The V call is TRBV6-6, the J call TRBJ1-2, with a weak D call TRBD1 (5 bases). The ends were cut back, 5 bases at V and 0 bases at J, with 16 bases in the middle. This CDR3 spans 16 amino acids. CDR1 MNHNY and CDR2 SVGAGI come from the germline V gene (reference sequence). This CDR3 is CASSQIGTEANYGYTF. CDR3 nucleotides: TGTGCCAGCAGTCAAATAGGGACGGAAGCTAACTATGGCTACACCTTC.

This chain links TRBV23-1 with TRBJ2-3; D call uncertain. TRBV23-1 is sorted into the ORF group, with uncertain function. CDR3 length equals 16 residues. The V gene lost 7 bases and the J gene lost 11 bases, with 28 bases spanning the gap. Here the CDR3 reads CASKLQISRPPVGQYF. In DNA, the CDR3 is TGCGCCAGCAAACTACAGATAAGCCGGCCCCCGGTGGGGCAGTATTTT.

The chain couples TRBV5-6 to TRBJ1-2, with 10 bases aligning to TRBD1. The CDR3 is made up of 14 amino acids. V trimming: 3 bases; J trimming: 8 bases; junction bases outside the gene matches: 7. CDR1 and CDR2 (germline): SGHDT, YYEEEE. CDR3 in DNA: TGTGCCAGCAGCTCCGACAGGGGGCTAGGGGGCTACACCTTC. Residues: CASSSDRGLGGYTF.

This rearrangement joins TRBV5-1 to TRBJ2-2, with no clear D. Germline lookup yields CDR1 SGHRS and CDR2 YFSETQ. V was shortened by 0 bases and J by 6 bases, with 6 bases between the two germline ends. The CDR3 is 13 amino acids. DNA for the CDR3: TGCGCCAGCAGCTTGGGAATTTCCGGGGAGCTGTTTTTT. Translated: CASSLGISGELFF.

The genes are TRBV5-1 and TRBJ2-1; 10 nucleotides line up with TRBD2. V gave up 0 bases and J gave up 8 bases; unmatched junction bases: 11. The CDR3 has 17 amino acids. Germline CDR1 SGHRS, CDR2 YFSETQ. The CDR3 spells CASSLGTYSGGTDEQFF. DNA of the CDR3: TGCGCCAGCAGCTTGGGGACCTATAGCGGGGGGACGGATGAGCAGTTCTTC. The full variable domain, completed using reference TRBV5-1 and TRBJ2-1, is KAGVTQTPRYLIKTRGQQVTLSCSPISGHRSVSWYQQTPGQGLQFLFEYFSETQRNKGNFPGRFSGRQFSNSRSEMNVSTLELGDSALYLCASSLGTYSGGTDEQFFGPGTRLTVL.

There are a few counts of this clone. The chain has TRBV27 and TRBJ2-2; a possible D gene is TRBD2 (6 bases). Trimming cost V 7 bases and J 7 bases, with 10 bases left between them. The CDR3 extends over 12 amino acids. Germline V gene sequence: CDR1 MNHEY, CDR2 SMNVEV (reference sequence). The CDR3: CASNSGSGELFF. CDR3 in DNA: TGTGCCAGCAATTCCGGGAGCGGGGAGCTGTTTTTT.

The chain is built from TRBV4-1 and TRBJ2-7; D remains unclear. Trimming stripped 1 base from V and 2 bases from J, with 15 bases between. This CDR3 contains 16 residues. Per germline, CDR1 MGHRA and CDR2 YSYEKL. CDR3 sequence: CASSQVWEPGAYEQYF. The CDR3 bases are TGCGCCAGCAGCCAAGTTTGGGAACCCGGTGCCTACGAGCAGTACTTC.

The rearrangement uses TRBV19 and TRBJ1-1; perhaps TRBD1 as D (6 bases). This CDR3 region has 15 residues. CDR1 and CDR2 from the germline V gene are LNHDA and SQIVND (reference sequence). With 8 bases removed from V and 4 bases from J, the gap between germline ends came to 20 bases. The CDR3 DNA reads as TGTGCCAGTTCGCAAGGACAGCCGCGGAGCACTGAAGCTTTCTTT. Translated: CASSQGQPRSTEAFF.

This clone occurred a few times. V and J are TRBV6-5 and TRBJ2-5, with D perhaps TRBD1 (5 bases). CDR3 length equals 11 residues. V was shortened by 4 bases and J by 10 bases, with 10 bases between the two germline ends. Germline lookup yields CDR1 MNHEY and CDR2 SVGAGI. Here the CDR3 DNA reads TGTGCCAGCAGTTGGGCAAGGGGCCAGTACTTC. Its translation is CASSWARGQYF.

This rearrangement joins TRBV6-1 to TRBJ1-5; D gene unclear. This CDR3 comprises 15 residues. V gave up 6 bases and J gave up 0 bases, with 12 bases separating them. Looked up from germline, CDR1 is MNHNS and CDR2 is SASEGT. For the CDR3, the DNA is TGTGCCAGCAGATTATCCCAGAGTAGCAATCAGCCCCAGCATTTT. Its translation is CASRLSQSSNQPQHF.

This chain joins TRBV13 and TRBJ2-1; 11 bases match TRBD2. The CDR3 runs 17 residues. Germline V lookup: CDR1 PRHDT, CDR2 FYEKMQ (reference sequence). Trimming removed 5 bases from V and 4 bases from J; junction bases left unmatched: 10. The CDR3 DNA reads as TGTGCCAGCAGCCGCAGCCTAGCGGGAGGATGGTACAATGAGCAGTTCTTC. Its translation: CASSRSLAGGWYNEQFF.

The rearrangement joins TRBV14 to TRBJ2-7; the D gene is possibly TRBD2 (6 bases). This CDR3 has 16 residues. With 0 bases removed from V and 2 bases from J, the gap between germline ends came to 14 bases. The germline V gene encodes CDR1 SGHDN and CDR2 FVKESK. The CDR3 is CASSQDGASETYEQYF. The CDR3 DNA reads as TGTGCCAGCAGCCAAGATGGGGCTAGCGAAACCTACGAGCAGTACTTC.

Here the CDR3 reads CASTFSGTGELFF. CDR3 DNA sequence: TGTGCCAGCACCTTCTCCGGGACCGGGGAGCTGTTTTTT. The chain joins TRBV2 to TRBJ2-2; no definite D call. Trimming removed 7 bases from V and 5 bases from J, with 11 bases in between. Germline CDR1 reads SNHLY; CDR2 reads FYNNEI. The length of the CDR3 is 13 residues.

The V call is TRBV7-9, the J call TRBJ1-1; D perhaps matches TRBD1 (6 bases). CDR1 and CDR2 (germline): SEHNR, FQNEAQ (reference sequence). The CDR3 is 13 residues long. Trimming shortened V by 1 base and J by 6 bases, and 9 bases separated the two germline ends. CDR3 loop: CASSLGTVSEAFF. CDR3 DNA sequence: TGTGCCAGCAGCTTAGGGACAGTTTCTGAAGCTTTCTTT. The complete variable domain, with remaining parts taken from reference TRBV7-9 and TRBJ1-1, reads DTGVSQNPRHKITKRGQNVTFRCDPISEHNRLYWYRQTLGQGPEFLTYFQNEAQLEKSRLLSDRFSAERPKGSFSTLEIQRTEQGDSAMYLCASSLGTVSEAFFGQGTRLTVV.

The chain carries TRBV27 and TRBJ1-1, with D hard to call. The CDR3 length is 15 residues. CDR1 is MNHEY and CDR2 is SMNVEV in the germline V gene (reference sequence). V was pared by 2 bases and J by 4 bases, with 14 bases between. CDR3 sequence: CASSLNPRKGTEAFF. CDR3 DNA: TGTGCCAGCAGTTTAAACCCCCGGAAGGGCACTGAAGCTTTCTTT.

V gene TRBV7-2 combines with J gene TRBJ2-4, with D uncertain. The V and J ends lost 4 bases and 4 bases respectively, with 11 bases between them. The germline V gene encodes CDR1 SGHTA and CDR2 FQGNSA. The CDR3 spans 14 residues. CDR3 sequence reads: CASSSMGTKNIQYF. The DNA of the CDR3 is TGTGCCAGCAGCTCCATGGGAACAAAAAACATTCAGTACTTC.

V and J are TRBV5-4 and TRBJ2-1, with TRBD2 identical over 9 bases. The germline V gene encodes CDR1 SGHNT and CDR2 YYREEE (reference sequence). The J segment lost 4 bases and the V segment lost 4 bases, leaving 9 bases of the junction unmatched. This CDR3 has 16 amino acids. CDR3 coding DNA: TGTGCCAGCAGCCCCGAGATAGCGGGAGAGTACAATGAGCAGTTCTTC. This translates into CASSPEIAGEYNEQFF.

DNA for the CDR3: TGTGCCAGCAGCCCTAGGGGTGACGCGAACACCGGGGAGCTGTTTTTT. Its translation is CASSPRGDANTGELFF. This rearrangement joins TRBV9 to TRBJ2-2; the D gene is possibly TRBD1 (5 bases). Germline V gene data show CDR1 as SGDLS and CDR2 as YYNGEE. CDR3 length equals 16 residues. V shed 4 bases and J shed 0 bases, with 13 bases lying between them.

The CDR3 DNA is TGTGCCAGCAGCCCACGGGAGGGTAACACCGGGGAGCTGTTTTTT. Residues: CASSPREGNTGELFF. V usage is TRBV7-9 and J usage is TRBJ2-2; 8 bases are shared with TRBD2. This CDR3 contains 15 residues. V was clipped by 5 bases and J by 2 bases; unmatched bases: 4. The germline V gene has CDR1 SEHNR and CDR2 FQNEAQ (reference sequence).